This T cell receptor beta chain came from a study of CD8+ T cells in alopecia areata. Overall study findings and caveats: Scalp samples also yield sequences from resident alphabeta T cells of normal skin. Lesional tissue from the scalp (especially in alopecia totalis/universalis) showed higher clonality than normal scalp.

The sequencing template was cDNA reverse transcribed from extracted RNA. Profiling relied on immunoSEQ multiplex PCR, and the TCRdb table lists in-frame clones only, not all of them. The sample contains over 100,000 clones, none of them singletons. Germline CDR1 NSQYPW, CDR2 LRSPGD (reference sequence). There are 16 residues in the CDR3. Trimming at V came to 2 bases and at J to 1 base, leaving 6 bases not matched to a gene. Notes on this clone: Its antigen is not known. The gene names here belong to mouse. The read ends 4 residues before the CDR3 terminus; that terminus is restored from the germline J gene.

V is TRBV1 and J is TRBJ2-4; 7 positions agree with TRBD1. This receptor was taken from a C3H/HeJ mouse with alopecia areata. This mouse strain has H2-k as its MHC haplotype. The specimen sequenced was lesional skin. CDR3 bases read: TGCACCTGCAGTGCAAGACAGGGCGGGGGTCAAAAC. This sequence encodes CTCSARQGGGQN. The entire CDR3 protein reads CTCSARQGGGQNTLYF.